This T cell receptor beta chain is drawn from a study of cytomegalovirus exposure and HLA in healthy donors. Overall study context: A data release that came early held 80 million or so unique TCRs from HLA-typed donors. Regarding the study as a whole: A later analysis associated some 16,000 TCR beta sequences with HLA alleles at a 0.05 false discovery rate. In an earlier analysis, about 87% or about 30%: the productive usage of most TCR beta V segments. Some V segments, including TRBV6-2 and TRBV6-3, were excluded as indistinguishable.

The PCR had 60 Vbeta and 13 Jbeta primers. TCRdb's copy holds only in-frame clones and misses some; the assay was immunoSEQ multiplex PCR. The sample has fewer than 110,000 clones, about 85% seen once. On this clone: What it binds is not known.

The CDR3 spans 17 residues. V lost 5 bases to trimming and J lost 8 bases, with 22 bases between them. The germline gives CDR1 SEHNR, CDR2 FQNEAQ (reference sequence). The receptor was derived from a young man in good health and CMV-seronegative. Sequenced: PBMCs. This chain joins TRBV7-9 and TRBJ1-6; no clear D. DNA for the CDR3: TGTGCCAGCAGCCCAAAGGCGCGGGAGGGTATCGATTCACCCCTCCACTTT. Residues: CASSPKAREGIDSPLHF.